These 17 T cell receptor beta chains were all obtained from the same sample, sequenced in a study of cytomegalovirus exposure and HLA in healthy donors. The PCR ran on 60 Vbeta and 13 Jbeta primers. Measured with immunoSEQ multiplex PCR; TCRdb has only the in-frame clones, and not every one. The profile shows about 210,000 clones, 83% of them singletons. Sample: PBMCs. Source of these receptors: a man in his forties or fifties in good health and CMV-seropositive.

To note about this clone: Other DNA sequences in this sample translate to the same CDR3. CDR3 protein: CASSPDSNYGYTF. The CDR3 coding sequence is TGTGCCAGCAGCCCGGACTCTAACTATGGCTACACCTTC. The chain is built from TRBV9 and TRBJ1-2; D unresolved. V was clipped by 4 bases and J by 0 bases, with 7 bases between them. Germline V gene data show CDR1 as SGDLS and CDR2 as YYNGEE. This CDR3 is built from 13 residues. Based on the CDR3 plus reference TRBV9 and TRBJ1-2, the full variable domain is DSGVTQTPKHLITATGQRVTLRCSPRSGDLSVYWYQQSLDQGLQFLIQYYNGEERAKGNILERFSAQQFPDLHSELNLSSLELGDSALYFCASSPDSNYGYTFGSGTRLTVV.

V gene TRBV7-9 combines with J gene TRBJ2-7, with D perhaps TRBD2 (6 bases). CDR3 length: 16 residues. The germline gives CDR1 SEHNR, CDR2 FQNEAQ (reference sequence). V was cut by 5 bases and J by 5 bases, with 22 bases left in between. DNA of the CDR3: TGTGCCAGCAGCCTAGGCGGGACCCTTAGGTCCCACGAGCAGTACTTC. Residues: CASSLGGTLRSHEQYF.

This chain links TRBV6-1 with TRBJ1-2, with D unclear. Germline values: CDR1 MNHNS, CDR2 SASEGT. Trimming pared 7 bases from V and 2 bases from J, leaving 14 bases between. The CDR3 spans 14 residues. DNA for the CDR3: TGTGCCAGCACCCCCTCACAGACAAACTATGGCTACACCTTC. This codes for CASTPSQTNYGYTF.

This clone was recorded only once. The rearrangement links TRBV7-2 to TRBJ2-1; TRBD2 is a possible D gene (6 bases). Germline-derived CDR1 and CDR2 are SGHTA and FQGNSA. V lost 0 bases and J lost 5, with 8 bases in between. The CDR3 loop spans 14 amino acids. The DNA of the CDR3 is TGTGCCAGCAGCTTAGCGGGACTCAACAATGAGCAGTTCTTC. It yields the protein CASSLAGLNNEQFF.

V and J are TRBV7-9 and TRBJ2-1, with 7 bases identical to TRBD1. Germline loops: CDR1 SEHNR, CDR2 FQNEAQ (reference sequence). The CDR3 contains 14 residues. Germline trimming cut 6 bases from V and 2 bases from J; bases unmatched to any gene: 4. The CDR3 nucleotides read TGTGCCAGCAGACCCGGGACAGCCTACAATGAGCAGTTCTTC. Translation: CASRPGTAYNEQFF.

The chain uses TRBV6-1 and TRBJ1-1; a possible D gene is TRBD1 (6 bases). The ends were cut back, 6 bases at V and 3 bases at J, with 11 bases in the middle. CDR3 length equals 13 residues. Germline lookup yields CDR1 MNHNS and CDR2 SASEGT. The CDR3, as DNA: TGTGCCAGCAGGGTACAGGGCGACACTGAAGCTTTCTTT. It is translated as CASRVQGDTEAFF.

The chain combines TRBV19 with TRBJ2-3, with D maybe TRBD2 (6 bases). V was pared by 1 base and J by 3 bases, with 8 bases between. From germline, CDR1 is LNHDA and CDR2 SQIVND (reference sequence). The CDR3 spans 14 residues. The CDR3 loop reads CASSIAGATDTQYF. CDR3 sequence (DNA): TGTGCCAGTAGTATAGCGGGAGCAACAGATACGCAGTATTTT.

This clone has only one observation. The chain is built from TRBV19 and TRBJ2-7, with D perhaps matching TRBD1 (6 bases). V lost 6 bases and J 7 bases, leaving 22 bases between the germline ends. Germline V CDR1 and CDR2: LNHDA, SQIVND (reference sequence). This CDR3 spans 15 amino acids. The chain's CDR3 is CASSPLGAGASEQYF. The DNA of the CDR3 is TGTGCCAGTAGCCCCCTGGGGGCAGGGGCGTCGGAGCAGTACTTC.

The V call is TRBV18, the J call TRBJ2-1; 9 bases map to TRBD2. From germline, CDR1 is KGHSH and CDR2 LQKENI. Trimming cost V 3 bases and J 3 bases; bases outside gene matches: 6. The CDR3 is 16 residues long. The CDR3 coding sequence is TGTGCCAGCTCACCGACTAGCGGTACATACTACAATGAGCAGTTCTTC. Translation: CASSPTSGTYYNEQFF.

The chain is built from TRBV28 and TRBJ1-2; a weak D match, TRBD1 (5 bases). CDR3 size: 14 residues. Trimming shortened V by 10 bases and J by 6 bases, and 21 bases separated the two germline ends. CDR1 and CDR2 from the germline V gene are MDHEN and SYDVKM. Here the CDR3 reads CAILGVGRGHGYTF. The CDR3 nucleotides read TGTGCCATTCTCGGGGTTGGGAGGGGCCATGGCTACACCTTC.

This clone was counted a few times. The chain is built from TRBV11-3 and TRBJ2-3; 11 nucleotides line up with TRBD2. Trimming removed 4 bases from V and 6 bases from J; junction bases left unmatched: 3. CDR3 length: 14 amino acids. Looked up from germline, CDR1 is SGHNT and CDR2 is YENEEA. Here the CDR3 DNA reads TGTGCCAGCAGCTCTACTAGCGGGAGTGATACGCAGTATTTT. This sequence encodes CASSSTSGSDTQYF.

This chain uses TRBV6-5 with TRBJ1-2; 11 nucleotides line up with TRBD1. The germline V gene encodes CDR1 MNHEY and CDR2 SVGAGI. The CDR3 contains 16 residues. V shed 0 bases and J 4 bases; nucleotides not matched to a gene: 4. The CDR3 DNA follows: TGTGCCAGCAGTTACTCGAGGACAGGGGGCGGCTATGGCTACACCTTC. It yields the protein CASSYSRTGGGYGYTF.

This sequence joins TRBV27 and TRBJ1-1, with D possibly matching TRBD1 (5 bases). The V and J ends lost 5 bases and 0 bases respectively, with 10 bases between them. The V gene's germline CDR1 is MNHEY and CDR2 SMNVEV (reference sequence). The CDR3 has 14 residues. The CDR3, as DNA: TGTGCCAGCAGTCTGGGGCGGATGAACACTGAAGCTTTCTTT. Its protein is CASSLGRMNTEAFF.

The chain has TRBV29-1 and TRBJ2-5; D might be TRBD2 (7 bases). Germline V gene lookup returns CDR1 SQVTM and CDR2 ANQGSEA. Trimming left V 4 bases short and J 0 bases short, with 12 bases between. CDR3 length: 14 residues. The CDR3 is CSVGGLADQETQYF. In DNA form, the CDR3 reads TGCAGCGTTGGGGGGCTAGCGGACCAAGAGACCCAGTACTTC.

The chain is built from TRBV18 and TRBJ2-1, with 7 bases lining up with TRBD1. Germline loops: CDR1 KGHSH, CDR2 LQKENI. Germline trimming cut 1 base from V and 2 bases from J; bases unmatched to any gene: 5. This CDR3 spans 16 amino acids. The CDR3 sequence is CASSPLTGLAYNEQFF. The CDR3 coding sequence is TGTGCCAGCTCACCACTGACAGGGCTTGCCTACAATGAGCAGTTCTTC.

This chain connects TRBV7-3 to TRBJ2-5, with TRBD2 matching over 9 bases. The closer fit of TRBJ2-7 to the DNA end suggests the J call may be wrong. CDR1 is SGHTA, CDR2 FQGTGA, per germline. This CDR3 has 16 residues. The DNA for the CDR3 is TGTGCCAGCAGCTTAATAGGGCTAGCGGGGACCTACGAGCAGTACTTC. Its translation is CASSLIGLAGTYEQYF.

This clone was seen once. The V call is TRBV10-3, the J call TRBJ1-6; no definite D call. The CDR3 covers 14 residues. CDR1 is ENHRY and CDR2 is SYGVKD in the germline V gene. Trimming pared 6 bases from V and 10 bases from J, leaving 16 bases between. The CDR3 nucleotides are TGTGCCATCAGGACACTCGGTAATGGATCACCCCTCCACTTT. This codes for CAIRTLGNGSPLHF.